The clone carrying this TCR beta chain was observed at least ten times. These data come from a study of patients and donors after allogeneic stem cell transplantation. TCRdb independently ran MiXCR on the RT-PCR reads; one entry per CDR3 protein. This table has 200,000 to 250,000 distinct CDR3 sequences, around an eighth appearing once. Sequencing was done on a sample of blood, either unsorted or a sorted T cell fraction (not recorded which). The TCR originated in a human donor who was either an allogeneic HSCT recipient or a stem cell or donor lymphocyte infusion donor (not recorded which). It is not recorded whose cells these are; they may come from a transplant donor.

The CDR3 nucleotides are TGCAGTGCTAGAGATAGGACAGGGCAGGGCTATGGCTACACCTTC. The encoded protein is CSARDRTGQGYGYTF. The V gene is TRBV20-1, the J gene TRBJ1-2; TRBD1 matches 8 bases. V lost 0 bases, J lost 4 bases, and 7 bases stayed unmatched. The CDR3 consists of 15 residues. Germline V gene data show CDR1 as DFQATT and CDR2 as SNEGSKA (reference sequence).